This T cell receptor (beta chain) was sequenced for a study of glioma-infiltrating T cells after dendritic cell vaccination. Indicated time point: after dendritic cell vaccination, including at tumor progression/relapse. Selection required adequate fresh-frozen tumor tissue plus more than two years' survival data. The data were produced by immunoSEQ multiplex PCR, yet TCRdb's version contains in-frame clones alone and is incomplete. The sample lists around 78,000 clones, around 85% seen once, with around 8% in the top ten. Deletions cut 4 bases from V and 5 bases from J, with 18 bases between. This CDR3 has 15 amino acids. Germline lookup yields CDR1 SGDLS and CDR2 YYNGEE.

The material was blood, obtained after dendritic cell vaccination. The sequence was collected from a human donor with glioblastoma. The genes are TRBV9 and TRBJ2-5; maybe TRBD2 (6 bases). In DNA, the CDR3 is TGTGCCAGCAGCACCTCCGGGGCTGGAGGGGAGACCCAGTACTTC. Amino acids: CASSTSGAGGETQYF.